This record looks at one T cell receptor (beta chain) sequence and its context. V lost 3 bases to trimming and J lost 0 bases, with 5 bases between them. CDR3 length: 12 residues. Germline-derived CDR1 and CDR2 are GTSNPN and SVGIG (reference sequence). Here immunoSEQ multiplex PCR was the method, and the copy in TCRdb shows in-frame clones only, minus some. The repertoire holds 45,000 to 65,000 clones, 93% seen once, with about 2.8% in the top ten. The data originate from a study of T cell changes during pregnancy in multiple sclerosis. The sequence derives from a female donor with multiple sclerosis, enrolled in a pregnancy study. The chain couples TRBV30 to TRBJ1-1; D is unresolved. The specimen was CD8+ T cells from peripheral blood mononuclear cells, collected in the third trimester of pregnancy. CDR3 nucleotides: TGTGCCTGGAGCCACATGAACACTGAAGCTTTCTTT. Residues: CAWSHMNTEAFF.